This T cell receptor (beta chain) was found in a study of post-analysis software for immune sequencing data. Study overall: There were relapsing-remitting, secondary progressive and progressive-relapsing multiple sclerosis among the disease courses included.

Prepared TCR beta cDNA libraries contained unique molecular identifiers. Approximately 450,000 cDNA molecules were recovered from an input of about 0.85 to 11 million T cells. TCRdb reprocessed the PCR reads with MiXCR, giving one entry per CDR3 protein. The sample has 820,000 or so distinct CDR3 sequences; under 70% are singletons. A note on this clonotype: Its target is unknown.

Study outcomes and limitations: Patients showed TRBV5-6, TRBV5-1 and TRBV20-1 among five TRBV segments more frequent than in controls. Multiple sclerosis was associated with a significant reduction in normalized Chao1 diversity relative to controls. Same-batch samples co-clustered strongly by F measure.

V shed 0 bases and J 9 bases; nucleotides not matched to a gene: 0. This CDR3 is 14 amino acids long. Germline-derived CDR1 and CDR2 are MRHNA and SNTAGT. This sequence was found in a girl aged 10-17 years with multiple sclerosis. Material: blood. The rearrangement uses TRBV6-4 and TRBJ1-6, with 9 nucleotides matching TRBD1. CDR3 bases: TGTGCCAGCAGTGACTCGACAGGGGGTTCACCCCTCCACTTT. It yields the protein CASSDSTGGSPLHF.